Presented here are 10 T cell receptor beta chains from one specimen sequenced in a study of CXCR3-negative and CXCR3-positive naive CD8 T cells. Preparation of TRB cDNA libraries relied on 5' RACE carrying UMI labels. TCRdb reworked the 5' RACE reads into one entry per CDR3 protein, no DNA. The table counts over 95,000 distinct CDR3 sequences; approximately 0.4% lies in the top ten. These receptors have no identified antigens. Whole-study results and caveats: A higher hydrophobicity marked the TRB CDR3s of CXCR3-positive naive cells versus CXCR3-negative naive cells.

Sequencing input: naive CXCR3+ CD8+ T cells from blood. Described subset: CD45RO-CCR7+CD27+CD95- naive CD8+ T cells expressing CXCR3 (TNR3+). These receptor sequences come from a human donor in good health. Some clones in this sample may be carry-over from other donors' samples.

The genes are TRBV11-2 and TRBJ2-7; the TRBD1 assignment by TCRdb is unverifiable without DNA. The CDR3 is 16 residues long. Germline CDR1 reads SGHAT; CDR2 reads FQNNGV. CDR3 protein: CASSSSTGLKSYEQYF.

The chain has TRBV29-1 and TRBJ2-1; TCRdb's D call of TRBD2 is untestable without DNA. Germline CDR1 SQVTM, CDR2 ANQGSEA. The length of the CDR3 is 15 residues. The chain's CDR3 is CSVLGTSGTYNEQFF.

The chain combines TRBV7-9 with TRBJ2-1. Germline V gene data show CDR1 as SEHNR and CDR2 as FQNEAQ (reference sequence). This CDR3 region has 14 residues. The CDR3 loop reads CASSFSPSTNEQFF.

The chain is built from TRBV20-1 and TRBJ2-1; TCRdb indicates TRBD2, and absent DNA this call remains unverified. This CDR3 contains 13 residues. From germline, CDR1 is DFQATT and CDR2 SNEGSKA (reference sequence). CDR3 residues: CSALELAGYEQFF.

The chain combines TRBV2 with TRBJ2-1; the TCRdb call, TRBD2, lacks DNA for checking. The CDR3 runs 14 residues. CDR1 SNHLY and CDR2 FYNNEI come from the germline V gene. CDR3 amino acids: CASSGVLQNNEQFF. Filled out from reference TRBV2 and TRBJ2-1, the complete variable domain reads EPEVTQTPSHQVTQMGQEVILRCVPISNHLYFYWYRQILGQKVEFLVSFYNNEISEKSEIFDDQFSVERPDGSNFTLKIRSTKLEDSAMYFCASSGVLQNNEQFFGPGTRLTVL.

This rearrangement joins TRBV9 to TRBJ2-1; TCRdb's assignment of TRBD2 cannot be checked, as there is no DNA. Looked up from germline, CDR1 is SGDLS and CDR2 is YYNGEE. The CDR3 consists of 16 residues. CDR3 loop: CASSPSPGPSNNEQFF.

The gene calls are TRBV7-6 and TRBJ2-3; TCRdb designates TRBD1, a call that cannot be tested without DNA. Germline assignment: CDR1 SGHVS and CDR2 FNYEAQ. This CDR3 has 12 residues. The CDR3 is CAVGGLHGTQYF. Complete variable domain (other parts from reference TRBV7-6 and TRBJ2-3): GAGVSQSPRYKVTKRGQDVALRCDPISGHVSLYWYRQALGQGPEFLTYFNYEAQQDKSGLPNDRFSAERPEGSISTLTIQRTEQRDSAMYRCAVGGLHGTQYFGPGTRLTVL.

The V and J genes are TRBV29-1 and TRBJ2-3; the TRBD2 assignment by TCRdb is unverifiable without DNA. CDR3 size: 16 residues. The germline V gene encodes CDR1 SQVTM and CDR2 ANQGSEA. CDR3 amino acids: CSVEGGSGGPSDTQYF.

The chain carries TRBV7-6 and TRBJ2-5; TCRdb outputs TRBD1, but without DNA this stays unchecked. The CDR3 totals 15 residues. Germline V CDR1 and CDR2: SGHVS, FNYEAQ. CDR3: CASSWGPPFQETQYF.

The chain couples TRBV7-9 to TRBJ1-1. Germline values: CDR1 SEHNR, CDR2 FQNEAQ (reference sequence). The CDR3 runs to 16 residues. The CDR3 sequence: CASSLGIRGTEQEAFF.